This T cell receptor (beta chain) originates from a study of T cell repertoires in aging, cancer and after chemotherapy. A mixed TRB-A/B primer pool amplified rearranged TRB by multiplex touch-down PCR. MiXCR was run by TCRdb on the multiplex PCR reads, yielding one entry per CDR3 protein. The sample has over 6,500 distinct CDR3 sequences, under 25% seen once. TCR beta rearrangements were amplified from peripheral blood genomic DNA. J lost 7 bases, V lost 7 bases, and 21 bases had no gene match. The CDR3 loop spans 18 amino acids. Germline V gene lookup returns CDR1 LNHDA and CDR2 SQIVND (reference sequence). As for this clonotype: Its antigen is unidentified.

Study outcomes and limitations: Age-matched healthy donors had significantly more diverse, less clonal blood TCR repertoires than untreated cancer patients.

The chain is built from TRBV19 and TRBJ2-1; 8 bases are a match to TRBD1. The sequencing sample was made of blood. The sequence derives from a human donor with a blood cancer. CDR3 amino acids: CASTTRGRLGGSRNEQFF. CDR3 sequence (DNA): TGTGCCAGTACGACCAGGGGGCGCTTAGGAGGGAGTAGAAATGAGCAGTTCTTC.